This passage covers 7 T cell receptor beta chains from one sample sequenced in a study of cytomegalovirus exposure and HLA in healthy donors. Primers for the PCR totalled 60 Vbeta and 13 Jbeta. Here immunoSEQ multiplex PCR was the method, and the copy in TCRdb shows in-frame clones only, minus some. The sample includes more than 150,000 clones, roughly 80% of them seen just once. Sequencing input: PBMCs. These TCRs come from a woman aged 40 to 49 in good health and CMV-seropositive.

The chain joins TRBV7-2 to TRBJ2-5; tentatively, D is TRBD2 (5 bases). There are 14 residues in the CDR3. Looked up from germline, CDR1 is SGHTA and CDR2 is FQGNSA. V lost 6 bases and J lost 2, with 13 bases in between. For the CDR3, the DNA is TGTGCCAGCAGTTTAACTAGTTTTCAAGAGACCCAGTACTTC. Residues: CASSLTSFQETQYF.

This clone was detected a few times. The V and J genes are TRBV2 and TRBJ1-5, with D possibly matching TRBD1 (5 bases). This CDR3 spans 13 amino acids. CDR1 SNHLY and CDR2 FYNNEI come from the germline V gene. Trimming pared 4 bases from V and 5 bases from J, leaving 9 bases between. CDR3 region: CASSADRDQPQHF. CDR3 nucleotides: TGTGCCAGCAGTGCAGACAGAGATCAGCCCCAGCATTTT. Drawing the rest from reference TRBV2 and TRBJ1-5, the complete variable domain is EPEVTQTPSHQVTQMGQEVILRCVPISNHLYFYWYRQILGQKVEFLVSFYNNEISEKSEIFDDQFSVERPDGSNFTLKIRSTKLEDSAMYFCASSADRDQPQHFGDGTRLSIL.

This clone was counted between two and nine times. The rearrangement joins TRBV18 to TRBJ1-4; D unclear. The CDR3 runs 15 residues. Trimming stripped 0 bases from V and 5 bases from J, with 10 bases between. From germline, CDR1 is KGHSH and CDR2 LQKENI. Here the CDR3 reads CASSPPAGRNEKLFF. The CDR3 nucleotides are TGTGCCAGCTCACCACCGGCGGGAAGGAATGAAAAACTGTTTTTT.

This sequence joins TRBV28 and TRBJ2-7; TRBD2 agrees at 11 bases. Per germline, CDR1 MDHEN and CDR2 SYDVKM. There are 15 residues in the CDR3. The V and J ends lost 6 bases and 4 bases, in that order; junction bases with no gene match: 8. The CDR3 nucleotides read TGTGCCAGCAGAACGGGACTAGCGGATGTGTACGAGCAGTACTTC. It yields the protein CASRTGLADVYEQYF.

This clone occurred once. The J gene is TRBJ2-5, the V gene TRBV25-1, with D possibly being TRBD2 (7 bases). The CDR3 extends over 15 amino acids. Trimming removed 1 base at V and 4 bases at J, with 13 bases between. The germline CDR1 and CDR2 sequences are MGHDK and SYGVNS. In DNA, the CDR3 is TGTGCCAGCAGTGAATGGGGGGGCCCTGGAGAGACCCAGTACTTC. Translated, it gives CASSEWGGPGETQYF.

The chain uses TRBV6-5 and TRBJ2-7; D perhaps matches TRBD1 (5 bases). The CDR3 covers 14 residues. CDR1 MNHEY and CDR2 SVGAGI come from the germline V gene. The ends were cut back, 3 bases at V and 2 bases at J, with 11 bases in the middle. CDR3 sequence reads: CASSYDSLTYEQYF. In DNA, the CDR3 is TGTGCCAGCAGTTATGACAGCCTGACCTACGAGCAGTACTTC.

To note about this clone: At one of its ends the junction is not consistent with the germline gene, which may arise from a read error. The V call is TRBV5-8, the J call TRBJ2-7; D is possibly TRBD2 (5 bases). The germline CDR1 and CDR2 sequences are SGHTS and YDEGEE. This CDR3 is 11 amino acids long. CDR3 nucleotide sequence: TGTGCCAGCAGCCCAACGACGGATAAGCGGTTC. It encodes CASSPTTDKRF.